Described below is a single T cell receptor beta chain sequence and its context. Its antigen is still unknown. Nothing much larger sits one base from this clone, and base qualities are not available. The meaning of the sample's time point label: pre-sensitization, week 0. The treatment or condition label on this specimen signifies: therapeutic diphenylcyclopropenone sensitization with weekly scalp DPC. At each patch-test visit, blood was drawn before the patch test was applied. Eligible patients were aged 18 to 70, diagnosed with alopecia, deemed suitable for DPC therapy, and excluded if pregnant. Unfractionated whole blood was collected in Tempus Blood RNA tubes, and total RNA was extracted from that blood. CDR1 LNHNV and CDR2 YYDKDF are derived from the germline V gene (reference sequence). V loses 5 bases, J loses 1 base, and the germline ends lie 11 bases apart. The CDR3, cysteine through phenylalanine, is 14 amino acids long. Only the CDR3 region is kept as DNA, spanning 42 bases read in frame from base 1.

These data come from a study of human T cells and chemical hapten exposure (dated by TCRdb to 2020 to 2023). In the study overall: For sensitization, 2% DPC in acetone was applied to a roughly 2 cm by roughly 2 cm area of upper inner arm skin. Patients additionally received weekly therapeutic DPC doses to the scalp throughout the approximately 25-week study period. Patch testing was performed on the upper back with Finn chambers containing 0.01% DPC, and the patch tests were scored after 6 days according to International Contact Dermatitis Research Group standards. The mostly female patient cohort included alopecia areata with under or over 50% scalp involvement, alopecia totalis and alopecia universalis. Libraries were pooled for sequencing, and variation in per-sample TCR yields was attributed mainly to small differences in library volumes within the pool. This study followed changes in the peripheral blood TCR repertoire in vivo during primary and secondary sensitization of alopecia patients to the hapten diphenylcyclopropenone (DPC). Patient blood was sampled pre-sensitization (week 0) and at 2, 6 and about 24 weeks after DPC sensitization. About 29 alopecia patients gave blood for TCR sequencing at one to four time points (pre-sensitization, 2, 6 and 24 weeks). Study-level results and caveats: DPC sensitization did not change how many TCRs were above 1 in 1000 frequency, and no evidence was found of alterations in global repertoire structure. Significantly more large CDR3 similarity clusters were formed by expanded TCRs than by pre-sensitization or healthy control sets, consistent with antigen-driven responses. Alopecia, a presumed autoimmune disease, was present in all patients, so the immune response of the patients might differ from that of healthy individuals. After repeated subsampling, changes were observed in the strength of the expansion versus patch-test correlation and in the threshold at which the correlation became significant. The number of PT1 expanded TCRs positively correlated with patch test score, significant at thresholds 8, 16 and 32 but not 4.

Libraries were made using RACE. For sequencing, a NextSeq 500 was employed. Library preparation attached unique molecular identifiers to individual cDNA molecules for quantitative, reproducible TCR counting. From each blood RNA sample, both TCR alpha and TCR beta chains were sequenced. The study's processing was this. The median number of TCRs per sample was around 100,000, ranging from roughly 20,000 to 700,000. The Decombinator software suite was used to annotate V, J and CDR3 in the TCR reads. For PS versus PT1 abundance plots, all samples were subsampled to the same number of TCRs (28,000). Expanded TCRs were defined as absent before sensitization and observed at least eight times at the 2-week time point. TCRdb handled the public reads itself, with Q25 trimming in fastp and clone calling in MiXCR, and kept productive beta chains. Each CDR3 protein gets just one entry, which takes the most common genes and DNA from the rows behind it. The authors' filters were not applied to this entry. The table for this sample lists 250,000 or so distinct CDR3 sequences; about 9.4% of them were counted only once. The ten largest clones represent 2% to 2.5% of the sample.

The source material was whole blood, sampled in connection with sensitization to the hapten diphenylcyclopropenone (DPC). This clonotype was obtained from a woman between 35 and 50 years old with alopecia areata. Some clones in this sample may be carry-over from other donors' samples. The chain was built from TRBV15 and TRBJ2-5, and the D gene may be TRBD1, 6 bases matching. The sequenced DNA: TGTGCCACCAGCGGTGGACAGCCCCAAGAGACCCAGTACTTC. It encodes CATSGGQPQETQYF.